Each of the 8 T cell receptor beta chains below was sequenced from the same sample in a study of T cell repertoires in cytomegalovirus infection. What these receptors recognize is not known. TCRdb reprocessed the reads via MiXCR and lists one record per CDR3 protein. The sample lists around 430,000 distinct CDR3 sequences, roughly 46% occurring once. The sample here was cultured PBMCs, taken from culture after CMV antigen stimulation. The receptors here all came from a human donor in good health (CMV status not recorded). Some clones in this sample may be carry-over from other donors' samples.

V and J are TRBV7-8 and TRBJ2-7, with D unresolved. The CDR3 extends over 13 amino acids. Germline V lookup: CDR1 SGHVS, CDR2 FQNEAQ. Trimming pared 5 bases from V and 3 bases from J, leaving 11 bases between. CDR3 in amino acids: CASSNQGRYEQYF. The CDR3 coding sequence is TGTGCCAGCAGCAACCAAGGGCGCTACGAGCAGTACTTC.

The CDR3 protein is CSVAEPGANVLTF. The CDR3 DNA reads as TGCAGCGTTGCGGAGCCTGGGGCCAACGTCCTGACTTTC. The rearrangement joins TRBV29-1 to TRBJ2-6; D gene ambiguous. V lost 4 bases, J lost 2 bases, and 6 bases lay in between. This CDR3 has 13 amino acids. CDR1 and CDR2 (germline): SQVTM, ANQGSEA.

The chain combines TRBV6-2 or TRBV6-3 with TRBJ2-1; TRBD2 matches 8 bases. CDR1 and CDR2 (germline): MNHEY, SVGEGT. Trimming took 3 bases from V and 6 from J; bases not matched to a gene: 13. The CDR3 is 17 amino acids. The CDR3 sequence is CASSYDPWAGGTNEQFF. CDR3 bases: TGTGCCAGCAGTTATGACCCGTGGGCGGGAGGCACCAATGAGCAGTTCTTC.

This chain links TRBV7-9 with TRBJ2-1; D may correspond to TRBD1 or TRBD2 (5 bases each). Germline loops: CDR1 SEHNR, CDR2 FQNEAQ (reference sequence). Between the trimmed V and J ends, which lost 6 bases and 9 bases, there was a span of 24 bases. The CDR3 is 16 amino acids. For the CDR3, the DNA is TGTGCCAGCAGGCTGCAGGGCCGAACTAGGGGCTTTGAGCAGTTCTTC. It codes for CASRLQGRTRGFEQFF. Filled out from reference TRBV7-9 and TRBJ2-1, the complete variable domain reads DTGVSQNPRHKITKRGQNVTFRCDPISEHNRLYWYRQTLGQGPEFLTYFQNEAQLEKSRLLSDRFSAERPKGSFSTLEIQRTEQGDSAMYLCASRLQGRTRGFEQFFGPGTRLTVL.

The chain is built from TRBV28 and TRBJ2-5; no clear D. Germline loops: CDR1 MDHEN, CDR2 SYDVKM. The V end lost 1 base, the J end lost 0 bases, and 3 bases lay between the germline ends. The CDR3 length is 13 residues. The CDR3 DNA is TGTGCCAGCAGTTTATATCACCAAGAGACCCAGTACTTC. It translates to CASSLYHQETQYF.

To note about this clonotype: Just one base apart from a much larger clone, this may be a read error. This chain connects TRBV12-3 or TRBV12-4 to TRBJ2-1; 8 bases are a match to TRBD2. The CDR3 sequence is 15 residues long. V gave up 6 bases and J gave up 0 bases; unmatched junction bases: 4. DNA for the CDR3: TGTGCCAGCAGCATAGCGGGGAGCTCCTACAATGAGCAGTTCTTC. Translated, it gives CASSIAGSSYNEQFF.

The chain has TRBV7-2 and TRBJ2-3; the match to TRBD1 covers 7 bases. Germline CDR1 reads SGHTA; CDR2 reads FQGNSA. This CDR3 spans 16 amino acids. V dropped 5 bases and J dropped 1; count of bases not matched to a gene: 9. In DNA form, the CDR3 reads TGTGCCAGCAGCCCCTCGACAGGGTACGGCACAGATACGCAGTATTTT. Translation gives CASSPSTGYGTDTQYF.

This chain uses TRBV7-2 with TRBJ2-1; TRBD1 matches at 7 bases. The trim removed 0 bases at V and 6 bases at J, leaving 8 bases unmatched. Germline V gives CDR1 SGHTA, CDR2 FQGNSA. The CDR3 totals 16 residues. The CDR3 loop reads CASSLASRDRSNEQFF. DNA for the CDR3: TGTGCCAGCAGCTTAGCCTCCCGGGACAGAAGCAATGAGCAGTTCTTC. Together with reference TRBV7-2 and TRBJ2-1, the CDR3 gives the full variable domain: GAGVSQSPSNKVTEKGKDVELRCDPISGHTALYWYRQSLGQGLEFLIYFQGNSAPDKSGLPSDRFSAERTGGSVSTLTIQRTQQEDSAVYLCASSLASRDRSNEQFFGPGTRLTVL.